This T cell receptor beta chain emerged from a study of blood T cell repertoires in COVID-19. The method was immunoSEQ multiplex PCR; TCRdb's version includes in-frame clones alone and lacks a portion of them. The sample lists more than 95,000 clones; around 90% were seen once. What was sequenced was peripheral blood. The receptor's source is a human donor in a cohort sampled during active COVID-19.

This CDR3 is CASSQDPGRVDIQYF. The CDR3 DNA follows: TGCGCCAGCAGCCAAGATCCAGGCAGGGTGGACATTCAGTACTTC. The chain couples TRBV4-3 to TRBJ2-4; maybe TRBD1 (5 bases). CDR3 length: 15 amino acids. V was clipped by 0 bases and J by 8 bases, with 14 bases between them. Germline V gives CDR1 LGHNA, CDR2 YSLEER.